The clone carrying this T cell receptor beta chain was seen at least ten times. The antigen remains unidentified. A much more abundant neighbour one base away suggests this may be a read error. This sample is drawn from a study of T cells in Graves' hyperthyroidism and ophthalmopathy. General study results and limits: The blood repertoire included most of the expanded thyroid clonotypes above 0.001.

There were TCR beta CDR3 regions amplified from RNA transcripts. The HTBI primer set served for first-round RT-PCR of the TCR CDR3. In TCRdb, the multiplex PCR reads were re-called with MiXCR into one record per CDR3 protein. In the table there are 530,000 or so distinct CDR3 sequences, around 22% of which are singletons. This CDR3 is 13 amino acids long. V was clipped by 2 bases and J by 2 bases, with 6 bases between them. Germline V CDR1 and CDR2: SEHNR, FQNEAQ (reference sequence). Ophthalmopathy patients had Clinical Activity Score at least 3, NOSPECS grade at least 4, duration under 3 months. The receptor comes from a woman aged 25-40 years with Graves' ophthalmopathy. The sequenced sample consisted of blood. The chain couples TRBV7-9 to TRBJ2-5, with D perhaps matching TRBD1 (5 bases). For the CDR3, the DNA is TGTGCCAGCAGCTTAAAGGGGCAAGAGACCCAGTACTTC. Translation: CASSLKGQETQYF. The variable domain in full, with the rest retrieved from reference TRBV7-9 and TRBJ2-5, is DTGVSQNPRHKITKRGQNVTFRCDPISEHNRLYWYRQTLGQGPEFLTYFQNEAQLEKSRLLSDRFSAERPKGSFSTLEIQRTEQGDSAMYLCASSLKGQETQYFGPGTRLLVL.